One sample yielded the 31 T cell receptor beta chains listed below, sequenced in a study of regulatory T cells in long-lasting Graves disease. The TCR beta library used iRepertoire HTBI primers with Arm-PCR amplification of CDR3. TCRdb passed the multiplex PCR reads through MiXCR, listing each CDR3 protein once. The sample records about 530,000 distinct CDR3 sequences, about 16% being singletons. Documented time point: newly diagnosed GD, antithyroid drugs for less than 3 months. PBMC RNA was the source of the TCR library. The same data also contributed to another study, on T cells in Graves' hyperthyroidism and ophthalmopathy.

Sequences were derived from peripheral blood mononuclear cells (PBMCs), sampled at new diagnosis, from a patient treated with antithyroid drugs. These receptor sequences come from a middle-aged woman with Graves disease.

This clonotype has more than one count but fewer than ten. The chain joins TRBV28 to TRBJ2-6; D not resolved. The CDR3 totals 15 residues. Trimming pared 3 bases from V and 3 bases from J, leaving 9 bases between. Per germline, CDR1 MDHEN and CDR2 SYDVKM. The chain's CDR3 is CASSFASGGANVLTF. The CDR3 DNA reads TGTGCCAGCAGTTTTGCCAGTGGTGGGGCCAACGTCCTGACTTTC. Drawing the rest from reference TRBV28 and TRBJ2-6, the complete variable domain is DVKVTQSSRYLVKRTGEKVFLECVQDMDHENMFWYRQDPGLGLRLIYFSYDVKMKEKGDIPEGYSVSREKKERFSLILESASTNQTSMYLCASSFASGGANVLTFGAGSRLTVL.

This clonotype was seen a single time. V usage is TRBV20-1 and J usage is TRBJ1-6, with D perhaps TRBD1 (5 bases). Germline CDR1 reads DFQATT; CDR2 reads SNEGSKA (reference sequence). Trimming shortened V by 0 bases and J by 6 bases, and 9 bases separated the two germline ends. The CDR3 runs to 14 residues. The DNA of the CDR3 is TGCAGTGCTAGAGATAGGACATCTAATTCACCCCTCCACTTT. This sequence encodes CSARDRTSNSPLHF.

The J gene is TRBJ1-2, the V gene TRBV15; no firm D call. The V end was cut by 0 bases, the J end by 6 bases, with 8 bases between. The CDR3 covers 13 residues. CDR1 is LNHNV, CDR2 YYDKDF, per germline (reference sequence). In nucleotides, the CDR3 is TGTGCCACCAGCAGAGATGGTGGGGATGGCTACACCTTC. This translates into CATSRDGGDGYTF.

This clonotype was counted only a few times. The CDR3 DNA follows: TGTGCCAGCAGCCTATGGGACAGGTCATGGGCTGAAGCTTTCTTT. Translating it yields CASSLWDRSWAEAFF. V is TRBV7-9 and J is TRBJ1-1; 8 bases agree with TRBD1. J lost 6 bases, V lost 5 bases, and 11 bases had no gene match. The CDR3 sequence is 15 residues long. The germline V gene has CDR1 SEHNR and CDR2 FQNEAQ (reference sequence).

V is TRBV6-1 and J is TRBJ2-2, with unresolved D. The CDR3 is made up of 14 amino acids. Germline loops: CDR1 MNHNS, CDR2 SASEGT. V shed 3 bases and J shed 6 bases, with 11 bases lying between them. CDR3: CASSDTSLAGELFF. The DNA of the CDR3 is TGTGCCAGCAGTGATACGTCGTTGGCCGGGGAGCTGTTTTTT.

The table lists this clonotype with many counts. V usage is TRBV3-1 and J usage is TRBJ2-2, with 10 bases identical to TRBD1. This CDR3 has 15 residues. Per the germline V gene, CDR1 is LGHDT and CDR2 is YNNKEL (reference sequence). With 4 bases clipped from V and 3 bases from J, the junction kept 2 bases outside the gene matches. The CDR3 spells CASSRDRGYTGELFF. CDR3 DNA: TGTGCCAGCAGCCGGGACAGGGGATACACCGGGGAGCTGTTTTTT.

This chain connects TRBV10-2 to TRBJ1-5; D is uncertain. The CDR3 is made up of 13 amino acids. From germline, CDR1 is WSHSY and CDR2 SAAADI. V was pared by 5 bases and J by 3 bases, with 8 bases between. The CDR3 DNA follows: TGCGCCAGCAGTTCTACTGTCAATCAGCCCCAGCATTTT. Protein: CASSSTVNQPQHF.

This clonotype was recorded at least ten times. This sequence joins TRBV27 and TRBJ1-2; possibly TRBD1 for D (5 bases). This CDR3 contains 15 residues. V gave up 3 bases and J gave up 2 bases, with 13 bases separating them. Germline-derived CDR1 and CDR2 are MNHEY and SMNVEV (reference sequence). The CDR3 loop reads CASSFRGGGNYGYTF. CDR3 DNA sequence: TGTGCCAGCAGTTTTCGCGGGGGAGGAAACTATGGCTACACCTTC.

In its sample, this clonotype was seen many times. This rearrangement joins TRBV11-2 to TRBJ2-1, with D perhaps TRBD2 (5 bases). CDR1 and CDR2 (germline): SGHAT, FQNNGV. CDR3 length: 14 residues. Trimming shortened V by 1 base and J by 7 bases, and 11 bases separated the two germline ends. The CDR3 is CASSLGGVRNEQFF. Here the CDR3 DNA reads TGTGCCAGCAGCTTAGGGGGAGTAAGGAATGAGCAGTTCTTC. Based on the CDR3 plus reference TRBV11-2 and TRBJ2-1, the full variable domain is EAGVAQSPRYKIIEKRQSVAFWCNPISGHATLYWYQQILGQGPKLLIQFQNNGVVDDSQLPKDRFSAERLKGVDSTLKIQPAKLEDSAVYLCASSLGGVRNEQFFGPGTRLTVL.

At least ten counts were recorded for this clonotype. The genes are TRBV6-1 and TRBJ1-1, with unresolved D. There are 13 residues in the CDR3. Germline loops: CDR1 MNHNS, CDR2 SASEGT. V was shortened by 5 bases and J by 1 base, with 8 bases between the two germline ends. This CDR3 reads CASSRAKNTEAFF. The CDR3 coding sequence is TGTGCCAGCAGTAGGGCTAAGAACACTGAAGCTTTCTTT.

This clonotype has at least ten counts. The chain links TRBV30 to TRBJ2-7; 7 bases agree with TRBD1. The CDR3 totals 13 residues. The germline V gene has CDR1 GTSNPN and CDR2 SVGIG (reference sequence). With V trimmed by 0 bases and J by 4 bases, 3 bases remained unmatched. This CDR3 reads CAWSVEGAYEQYF. Here the CDR3 DNA reads TGTGCCTGGAGTGTTGAGGGGGCTTACGAGCAGTACTTC.

J is TRBJ1-6 and V is TRBV20-1, with TRBD1 identical over 7 bases. Germline CDR1 reads DFQATT; CDR2 reads SNEGSKA (reference sequence). The CDR3 has 16 amino acids. The V segment lost 1 base and the J segment 8 bases; nucleotides outside the gene matches: 11. The CDR3 is CSARVERGQLDSPLHF. The CDR3 DNA sequence: TGCAGTGCTAGAGTTGAGAGGGGACAGCTCGATTCACCCCTCCACTTT.

This clonotype was detected many times. J is TRBJ2-1 and V is TRBV7-9, with D perhaps TRBD1 (6 bases). CDR1 and CDR2 (germline): SEHNR, FQNEAQ (reference sequence). The CDR3 consists of 13 residues. Between the trimmed V and J ends, which lost 7 bases and 8 bases, there was a span of 15 bases. The CDR3 here is CASNRAEGDEQFF. As DNA, the CDR3 is TGTGCCAGCAACAGGGCGGAAGGTGATGAGCAGTTCTTC. Full variable domain (outside the CDR3, taken from reference TRBV7-9 and TRBJ2-1): DTGVSQNPRHKITKRGQNVTFRCDPISEHNRLYWYRQTLGQGPEFLTYFQNEAQLEKSRLLSDRFSAERPKGSFSTLEIQRTEQGDSAMYLCASNRAEGDEQFFGPGTRLTVL.

The CDR3 sequence: CASTTSLGSYGYTF. In DNA, the CDR3 is TGTGCCAGCACCACTTCCCTTGGGAGCTATGGCTACACCTTC. The V gene is TRBV13, the J gene TRBJ1-2; D not resolved. This CDR3 has 14 residues. Per the germline V gene, CDR1 is PRHDT and CDR2 is FYEKMQ (reference sequence). V lost 7 bases and J lost 4, with 16 bases in between.

This clonotype was found many times. The CDR3 nucleotides read TGTGCCAGCAGCTTAGTGGGACAGGGGTCCTACGAGCAGTACTTC. This codes for CASSLVGQGSYEQYF. This chain uses TRBV11-3 with TRBJ2-7; 10 bases map to TRBD1. The V gene's germline CDR1 is SGHNT and CDR2 YENEEA. The CDR3 is made up of 15 amino acids. V trimming: 1 base; J trimming: 1 base; junction bases outside the gene matches: 1.

This clonotype showed up just a few times. Relative to the germline gene, one junction end is altered; a read error may explain this. The genes are TRBV5-1 and TRBJ1-4; 8 positions agree with TRBD1. The germline gives CDR1 SGHRS, CDR2 YFSETQ. This CDR3 is built from 14 residues. This CDR3 reads CASILWTGREKLFF. The CDR3 region has the DNA TGCGCCAGCATCTTGTGGACAGGGAGGGAAAAACTGTTTTTT.

This clonotype was observed many times. The chain uses TRBV27 and TRBJ1-1, with a weak D call TRBD1 (5 bases). This CDR3 comprises 15 residues. Trimming pared 0 bases from V and 7 bases from J, leaving 15 bases between. Germline V gene sequence: CDR1 MNHEY, CDR2 SMNVEV (reference sequence). CDR3 nucleotide sequence: TGTGCCAGCAGTTTATCGAAGTCAGGGTCTAGTGAAGCTTTCTTT. This gives the protein CASSLSKSGSSEAFF.

In its sample, this clonotype was seen many times. The genes are TRBV10-3 and TRBJ2-7; D not resolved. V was trimmed by 0 bases and J by 5 bases, leaving 17 bases between them. The CDR3 runs to 16 residues. The germline gives CDR1 ENHRY, CDR2 SYGVKD. DNA for the CDR3: TGTGCCATCAGTGAGTCGATGAAGACCATACTGAACGAGCAGTACTTC. Protein product: CAISESMKTILNEQYF.

This clonotype was seen ten or more times. The V and J genes are TRBV6-1 and TRBJ2-7; TRBD1 agrees at 7 bases. Germline V gene data show CDR1 as MNHNS and CDR2 as SASEGT. Trimming at V came to 6 bases and at J to 1 base, leaving 9 bases not matched to a gene. This CDR3 spans 15 amino acids. CDR3 in DNA: TGTGCCAGCAGGGGGACAGTTCGCCTTTCCTACGAGCAGTACTTC. Its translation is CASRGTVRLSYEQYF.

This clonotype was counted many times. The V call is TRBV6-1, the J call TRBJ1-1; no clear D. This CDR3 is 13 amino acids long. Between the trimmed V and J ends, which lost 2 bases and 1 base, there was a span of 5 bases. Germline CDR1 is MNHNS and CDR2 is SASEGT. CDR3 residues: CASSELGNTEAFF. Here the CDR3 DNA reads TGTGCCAGCAGTGAACTGGGGAACACTGAAGCTTTCTTT.

This clonotype was seen only a few times. The J gene is TRBJ1-6, the V gene TRBV6-1, with TRBD1 as a possible D gene (5 bases). CDR3 length equals 15 residues. CDR1 and CDR2 from the germline V gene are MNHNS and SASEGT. V lost 7 bases to trimming and J lost 0 bases, with 10 bases between them. The CDR3 nucleotides are TGTGCCAGCAAGGACATCAGCTCCTATAATTCACCCCTCCACTTT. Translated: CASKDISSYNSPLHF.

This clonotype has ten or more counts. V and J are TRBV12-3 or TRBV12-4 and TRBJ1-2; D is ambiguous. The CDR3 consists of 11 residues. V dropped 3 bases and J dropped 3 bases, with 2 bases sitting between them. The CDR3 nucleotides read TGTGCCAGCAGTTTGGACTATGGCTACACCTTC. Protein sequence: CASSLDYGYTF.

In its sample, this clonotype was seen many times. V usage is TRBV6-1 and J usage is TRBJ2-7, with D hard to call. Germline V CDR1 and CDR2: MNHNS, SASEGT. The ends were cut back, 5 bases at V and 0 bases at J, with 14 bases in the middle. The CDR3 is made up of 15 amino acids. The CDR3 loop reads CASSLRAPSSYEQYF. The CDR3 DNA is TGTGCCAGCAGTCTCCGGGCTCCAAGCTCCTACGAGCAGTACTTC.

This clonotype has only a few counts. A read error may produce the germline difference seen at one junction end. CDR3: CAGSTGPTGYGYTF. CDR3 in DNA: TGCGCCGGCAGCACGGGACCGACTGGCTATGGCTACACCTTC. The chain carries TRBV5-1 and TRBJ1-2; the D gene is possibly TRBD1 (5 bases). The CDR3 is 14 residues long. The germline V gene has CDR1 SGHRS and CDR2 YFSETQ.

The J gene is TRBJ1-5, the V gene TRBV5-5, with 10 bases that match TRBD1. Germline lookup yields CDR1 SGHKS and CDR2 YYEKEE (reference sequence). CDR3 size: 16 residues. The V segment lost 4 bases and the J segment 7 bases; nucleotides outside the gene matches: 11. Here the CDR3 DNA reads TGTGCCAGCAGCCCCCCCCGGGACAGGGGCGGCCAGCCCCAGCATTTT. Translation: CASSPPRDRGGQPQHF.

The V gene is TRBV27, the J gene TRBJ1-2; TRBD1 aligns across 9 bases. Germline CDR1 reads MNHEY; CDR2 reads SMNVEV (reference sequence). The CDR3 has 13 residues. V dropped 5 bases and J dropped 13; count of bases not matched to a gene: 11. CDR3 DNA: TGTGCCAGCAGTGTTACTTCACAGGGGGCCGGCACCTTC. As protein: CASSVTSQGAGTF.

At least ten counts were recorded for this clonotype. The chain joins TRBV27 to TRBJ1-1, with TRBD1 matching over 8 bases. The V segment lost 6 bases and the J segment 1 base; nucleotides outside the gene matches: 7. The germline V gene encodes CDR1 MNHEY and CDR2 SMNVEV (reference sequence). This CDR3 has 15 residues. For the CDR3, the DNA is TGTGCCAGCAGCTTAGGTACAGGGGGGAACACTGAAGCTTTCTTT. It translates to CASSLGTGGNTEAFF.

The chain has TRBV6-1 and TRBJ2-3; unclear D gene. The CDR3 is 12 residues long. Germline CDR1 and CDR2: MNHNS and SASEGT. V was trimmed by 7 bases and J by 1 base, leaving 6 bases between them. CDR3 nucleotides: TGTGCCAGCAACTTTGGCACAGATACGCAGTATTTT. This encodes CASNFGTDTQYF.

This clonotype has a handful of counts. The J gene is TRBJ2-1, the V gene TRBV4-2, with TRBD2 identical over 9 bases. V trimming: 0 bases; J trimming: 6 bases; junction bases outside the gene matches: 6. Germline CDR1 reads LGHNA; CDR2 reads YNFKEQ. This CDR3 is built from 16 residues. The CDR3 nucleotides are TGTGCCAGCAGCCAAGATCTTGGTAGCGGGGGCAATGAGCAGTTCTTC. Translating it yields CASSQDLGSGGNEQFF.

This clonotype was seen only once. Since no conserved phenylalanine or tryptophan closes the CDR3, a read error is the likely cause. CDR3 in DNA: TGCAGTGCAGAAGCCGGACAGGGTCAAGAGACCCAGTACTCC. This sequence encodes CSAEAGQGQETQYS. The chain joins TRBV20-1 to TRBJ2-5; 8 nucleotides line up with TRBD1. J was trimmed by 2 bases and V by 6 bases; bases with no gene match: 8. The CDR3 is 14 residues long. The germline V gene has CDR1 DFQATT and CDR2 SNEGSKA (reference sequence).

The chain combines TRBV20-1 with TRBJ1-6, with D perhaps matching TRBD1 (5 bases). This CDR3 contains 15 residues. Germline CDR1 reads DFQATT; CDR2 reads SNEGSKA (reference sequence). The V end was cut by 6 bases, the J end by 0 bases, with 12 bases between. The chain's CDR3 is CSAPRGSSYNSPLHF. The CDR3 DNA is TGCAGTGCCCCACGGGGCTCCTCCTATAATTCACCCCTCCACTTT.